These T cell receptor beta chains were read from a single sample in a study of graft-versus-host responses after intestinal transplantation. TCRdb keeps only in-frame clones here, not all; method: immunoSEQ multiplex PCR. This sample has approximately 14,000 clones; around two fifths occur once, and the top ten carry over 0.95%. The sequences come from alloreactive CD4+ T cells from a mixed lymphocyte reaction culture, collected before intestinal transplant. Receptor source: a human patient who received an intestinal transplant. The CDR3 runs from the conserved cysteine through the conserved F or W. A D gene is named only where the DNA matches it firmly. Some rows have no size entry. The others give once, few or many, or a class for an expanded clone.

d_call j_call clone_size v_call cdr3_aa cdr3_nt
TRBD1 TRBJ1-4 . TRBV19 CASSPYQDRGPNEKLFF TGTGCCAGTAGTCCGTACCAGGACAGGGGCCCTAATGAAAAACTGTTTTTT
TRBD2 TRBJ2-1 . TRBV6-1 CASQLAGVPGEQFF TGTGCCAGCCAACTAGCGGGGGTACCAGGGGAGCAGTTCTTC
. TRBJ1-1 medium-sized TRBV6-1 CASSESPGGTEAFF TGTGCCAGCAGTGAGAGCCCGGGGGGCACTGAAGCTTTCTTT
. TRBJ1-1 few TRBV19 CASSSNRVNTEAFF TGTGCCAGTAGTTCAAACAGGGTAAATACTGAAGCTTTCTTT
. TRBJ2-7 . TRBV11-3 CASSLRGALYEQYF TGTGCCAGCAGCCTTCGGGGGGCACTCTACGAGCAGTACTTC
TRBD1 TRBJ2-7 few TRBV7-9 CARPPDGQGDFLDYEQYF TGTGCCAGACCGCCGGATGGACAGGGGGATTTTCTGGACTACGAGCAGTACTTC
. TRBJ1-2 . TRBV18 CASSPPTVGYGYTF TGTGCCAGCTCACCACCGACAGTGGGCTATGGCTACACCTTC
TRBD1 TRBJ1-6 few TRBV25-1 CASSFGQGGNNSPLHF TGTGCCAGCAGTTTTGGACAGGGAGGTAATAATTCACCCCTCCACTTT
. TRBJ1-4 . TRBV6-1 CASSDHRRGLYEKLFF TGTGCCAGCAGTGACCACCGCAGGGGATTATATGAAAAACTGTTTTTT
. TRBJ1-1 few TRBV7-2 CASSLMRNTEAFF TGTGCCAGCAGCTTAATGAGAAACACTGAAGCTTTCTTT
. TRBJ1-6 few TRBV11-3 CASSLWHNSPLHF TGTGCCAGCAGCTTATGGCACAATTCACCCCTCCACTTT
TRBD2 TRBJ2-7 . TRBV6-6 CASRPGLAAYEQYF TGTGCCAGCAGACCGGGACTAGCGGCCTACGAGCAGTACTTC
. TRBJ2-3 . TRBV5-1 CASSYSGVTDTQYF TGCGCCAGCAGCTATTCGGGGGTGACAGATACGCAGTATTTT
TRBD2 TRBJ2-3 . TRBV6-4 CASSTQPGLGGSDTQYF TGTGCCAGCAGCACCCAGCCTGGACTGGGGGGGTCAGATACGCAGTATTTT
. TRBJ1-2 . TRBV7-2 CASSSGQPGNYGYTF TGTGCCAGCAGCTCCGGACAGCCCGGGAACTATGGCTACACCTTC
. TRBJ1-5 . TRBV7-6 CASSLAPGNQPQHF TGTGCCAGCAGCTTAGCGCCAGGTAATCAGCCCCAGCATTTT
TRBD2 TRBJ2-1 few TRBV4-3 CASSPRGLAGGLEYNEQFF TGCGCCAGCAGCCCGAGGGGACTAGCGGGGGGGCTCGAGTACAATGAGCAGTTCTTC
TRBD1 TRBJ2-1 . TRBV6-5 CASSRQGYSYNEQFF TGTGCCAGCAGTAGACAGGGGTATTCCTACAATGAGCAGTTCTTC
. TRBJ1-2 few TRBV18 CASSPQGSSYGYTF TGTGCCAGCTCACCACAGGGGTCGAGCTATGGCTACACCTTC
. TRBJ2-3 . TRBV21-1 CASSTLVAGGVTDTQYF TGTGCCAGCAGCACCCTCGTGGCGGGGGGGGTCACAGATACGCAGTATTTT
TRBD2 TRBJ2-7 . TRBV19 CASSIAGGPHEQYF TGTGCCAGTAGTATCGCGGGGGGCCCCCACGAGCAGTACTTC
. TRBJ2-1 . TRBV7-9 CASSLAGIANNEQFF TGTGCCAGCAGCTTAGCTGGAATAGCGAACAATGAGCAGTTCTTC